The 24 T cell receptor beta chains below were found in one sample sequenced in a study of cytomegalovirus exposure and HLA in healthy donors. A multiplex PCR was run with 60 Vbeta primers and 13 Jbeta primers. Measured with immunoSEQ multiplex PCR; TCRdb has only the in-frame clones, and not every one. The profile shows 200,000 or so clones, about 83% of them singletons. The sample comprised PBMCs. The receptors were gathered from a man aged 35-49 years in good health and CMV-seronegative.

The chain carries TRBV19 and TRBJ1-5, with D possibly TRBD1 on 5 matching bases. V was trimmed by 5 bases and J by 2 bases, leaving 22 bases between them. Germline CDR1 reads LNHDA; CDR2 reads SQIVND (reference sequence). CDR3 length equals 18 residues. The DNA for the CDR3 is TGTGCCAGTAGTTCCACCTACACCCAGAGCAGGGGCAATCAGCCCCAGCATTTT. It specifies CASSSTYTQSRGNQPQHF.

Remarks on this clone: An end of the junction differs from the germline gene, which may be a read error. The rearrangement links TRBV6-5 to TRBJ2-7; 10 bases map to TRBD1. The CDR3 sequence is 15 residues long. The germline V gene encodes CDR1 MNHEY and CDR2 SVGAGI. CDR3: CASSYLDRGPSEQYF. For the CDR3, the DNA is TGTGCCAGCAGCTACTTAGACAGGGGGCCTTCCGAGCAGTACTTC.

This clone has just a few counts. CDR3 in amino acids: CASSPGGNYGYTF. DNA of the CDR3: TGCGCCAGCAGCCCCGGGGGGAACTATGGCTACACCTTC. V usage is TRBV5-1 and J usage is TRBJ1-2, with D possibly TRBD1 on 5 matching bases. Trimming left V 4 bases short and J 2 bases short, with 9 bases between. The CDR3 extends over 13 amino acids. Germline-derived CDR1 and CDR2 are SGHRS and YFSETQ.

A note on this clone: Other DNA sequences within the sample encode an identical CDR3. The V and J genes are TRBV7-9 and TRBJ1-5; no reliable D call. Germline lookup yields CDR1 SEHNR and CDR2 FQNEAQ (reference sequence). There are 13 residues in the CDR3. The V gene lost 1 base and the J gene lost 4 bases, with 5 bases spanning the gap. Here the CDR3 reads CASSLGPNQPQHF. DNA for the CDR3: TGTGCCAGCAGCTTAGGTCCTAATCAGCCCCAGCATTTT.

The chain combines TRBV6-5 with TRBJ2-1; maybe TRBD2 (6 bases). The V and J ends lost 4 bases and 10 bases respectively, with 11 bases between them. The CDR3 has 12 amino acids. Germline V lookup: CDR1 MNHEY, CDR2 SVGAGI. The CDR3 spells CASSFLSGEQFF. Here the CDR3 DNA reads TGTGCCAGCAGTTTCCTTAGCGGAGAGCAGTTCTTC.

The chain carries TRBV7-9 and TRBJ1-2; tentatively, D is TRBD1 (6 bases). V shed 0 bases and J shed 0 bases, with 17 bases lying between them. The CDR3 covers 18 residues. Per the germline V gene, CDR1 is SEHNR and CDR2 is FQNEAQ (reference sequence). The DNA of the CDR3 is TGTGCCAGCAGCTTAGCCGACAGGCCCCAGGACGCTAACTATGGCTACACCTTC. Translated, it gives CASSLADRPQDANYGYTF. Together with reference TRBV7-9 and TRBJ1-2, the CDR3 gives the full variable domain: DTGVSQNPRHKITKRGQNVTFRCDPISEHNRLYWYRQTLGQGPEFLTYFQNEAQLEKSRLLSDRFSAERPKGSFSTLEIQRTEQGDSAMYLCASSLADRPQDANYGYTFGSGTRLTVV.

This chain joins TRBV9 and TRBJ2-1; 8 bases map to TRBD2. CDR3 length: 15 residues. CDR1 and CDR2 from the germline V gene are SGDLS and YYNGEE. J lost 0 bases, V lost 3 bases, and 2 bases had no gene match. The CDR3 loop is CASSATSGSYNEQFF. CDR3 nucleotides: TGTGCCAGCAGCGCTACTAGCGGCTCCTACAATGAGCAGTTCTTC. The full variable domain, its missing parts supplied by reference TRBV9 and TRBJ2-1, is DSGVTQTPKHLITATGQRVTLRCSPRSGDLSVYWYQQSLDQGLQFLIQYYNGEERAKGNILERFSAQQFPDLHSELNLSSLELGDSALYFCASSATSGSYNEQFFGPGTRLTVL.

The chain recombines TRBV18 with TRBJ1-1; 10 nucleotides line up with TRBD1. The V segment lost 3 bases and the J segment 1 base; nucleotides outside the gene matches: 5. Germline-derived CDR1 and CDR2 are KGHSH and LQKENI. This CDR3 region has 16 residues. This CDR3 reads CASSPRTGGRNTEAFF. As DNA, the CDR3 is TGTGCCAGCTCACCGAGGACAGGGGGTCGGAACACTGAAGCTTTCTTT.

V and J are TRBV28 and TRBJ1-2; 8 bases fit TRBD1. CDR3 length: 15 amino acids. Trimming took 6 bases from V and 2 from J; bases not matched to a gene: 8. Germline V CDR1 and CDR2: MDHEN, SYDVKM. The CDR3 DNA reads TGTGCCAGCAGCGCCCCTCGGACAGGGAACTATGGCTACACCTTC. Translation gives CASSAPRTGNYGYTF.

The CDR3 here is CASSPQGEQPQHF. The CDR3 region has the DNA TGTGCCAGCAGCCCTCAGGGGGAACAGCCCCAGCATTTT. J is TRBJ1-5 and V is TRBV7-3, with 7 bases matching TRBD1. The J segment lost 7 bases and the V segment lost 5 bases, leaving 5 bases of the junction unmatched. The CDR3 length is 13 residues. Germline V CDR1 and CDR2: SGHTA, FQGTGA.

This clone was counted only a few times. This sequence joins TRBV6-1 and TRBJ2-2, with D unclear. The CDR3 runs to 13 residues. The V gene's germline CDR1 is MNHNS and CDR2 SASEGT. V dropped 4 bases and J dropped 2 bases, with 5 bases sitting between them. The CDR3, as DNA: TGTGCCAGCAGTGGTCAAAACACCGGGGAGCTGTTTTTT. Translated: CASSGQNTGELFF.

With regard to this clone: The sample holds other DNA sequences that translate to the same CDR3. The genes are TRBV27 and TRBJ1-2; TRBD1 matches at 9 bases. This CDR3 comprises 15 residues. Germline CDR1 and CDR2: MNHEY and SMNVEV (reference sequence). With 5 bases clipped from V and 5 bases from J, the junction kept 9 bases outside the gene matches. CDR3 nucleotide sequence: TGTGCCAGCAGTGGGTTGGACAGGGGTTTATATGGCTACACCTTC. Encoded protein: CASSGLDRGLYGYTF.

The J gene is TRBJ2-2, the V gene TRBV30, with 12 bases identical to TRBD2. This CDR3 has 17 amino acids. Germline V gene data show CDR1 as GTSNPN and CDR2 as SVGIG (reference sequence). V was clipped by 4 bases and J by 3 bases; unmatched bases: 9. This chain's CDR3 is CAWKVLAGGLYTGELFF. CDR3 coding DNA: TGTGCCTGGAAGGTTCTAGCGGGAGGGCTTTACACCGGGGAGCTGTTTTTT.

V and J are TRBV28 and TRBJ2-7; TRBD2 matches 7 bases. Trimming removed 5 bases from V and 3 bases from J; junction bases left unmatched: 16. This CDR3 has 17 amino acids. The germline V gene has CDR1 MDHEN and CDR2 SYDVKM. This CDR3 is CASSPRSSSGIVYEQYF. The CDR3 coding sequence is TGTGCCAGCAGTCCCCGATCCTCGAGCGGGATTGTCTACGAGCAGTACTTC.

CDR3 in amino acids: CATSRGGRGSSGANVLTF. Here the CDR3 DNA reads TGTGCCACCAGCCGCGGGGGCAGGGGCTCGTCTGGGGCCAACGTCCTGACTTTC. J is TRBJ2-6 and V is TRBV15; D perhaps matches TRBD2 (7 bases). Germline CDR1 LNHNV, CDR2 YYDKDF (reference sequence). Trimming left V 5 bases short and J 1 base short, with 18 bases between. This CDR3 has 18 amino acids.

This chain links TRBV30 with TRBJ1-3; D gene ambiguous. CDR1 and CDR2 from the germline V gene are GTSNPN and SVGIG (reference sequence). The V gene lost 0 bases and the J gene lost 1 base, with 4 bases spanning the gap. The length of the CDR3 is 13 residues. CDR3 sequence: CAWSVLSGNTIYF. The CDR3 nucleotides read TGTGCCTGGAGTGTACTATCTGGAAACACCATATATTTT.

The V and J genes are TRBV27 and TRBJ1-1; TRBD1 aligns across 7 bases. V lost 3 bases and J lost 2; bases outside the gene matches: 6. Germline lookup yields CDR1 MNHEY and CDR2 SMNVEV (reference sequence). CDR3 length: 15 amino acids. In nucleotides, the CDR3 is TGTGCCAGCAGTTTGGCAGGGGGATTTAACACTGAAGCTTTCTTT. This sequence encodes CASSLAGGFNTEAFF.

The rearrangement links TRBV7-6 to TRBJ2-7; D perhaps matches TRBD1 (6 bases). Trimming left V 5 bases short and J 5 bases short, with 13 bases between. The CDR3 consists of 13 residues. The V gene's germline CDR1 is SGHVS and CDR2 FNYEAQ. This CDR3 reads CASSPDRSDEQYF. CDR3 bases: TGTGCCAGCAGCCCAGACAGGAGCGACGAGCAGTACTTC.

The chain recombines TRBV5-4 with TRBJ2-5, with 10 positions matching TRBD2. V lost 0 bases, J lost 5 bases, and 7 bases stayed unmatched. In germline, CDR1 is SGHNT, CDR2 YYREEE (reference sequence). This CDR3 is built from 16 residues. This CDR3 reads CASSLDLGSGRETQYF. In DNA form, the CDR3 reads TGTGCCAGCAGCTTGGATTTGGGTAGCGGGAGGGAGACCCAGTACTTC.

This chain joins TRBV18 and TRBJ1-2, with a weak D call TRBD1 (5 bases). Trimming left V 3 bases short and J 8 bases short, with 10 bases between. The CDR3 consists of 12 residues. Germline V lookup: CDR1 KGHSH, CDR2 LQKENI. CDR3 in DNA: TGTGCCAGCTCACCCCGGAGGGACGGCTACACCTTC. This encodes CASSPRRDGYTF. Drawing the rest from reference TRBV18 and TRBJ1-2, the complete variable domain is NAGVMQNPRHLVRRRGQEARLRCSPMKGHSHVYWYRQLPEEGLKFMVYLQKENIIDESGMPKERFSAEFPKEGPSILRIQQVVRGDSAAYFCASSPRRDGYTFGSGTRLTVV.

This chain joins TRBV4-2 and TRBJ1-4, with TRBD1 matching 8 bases. Germline V CDR1 and CDR2: LGHNA, YNFKEQ. V lost 1 base, J lost 8 bases, and 9 bases stayed unmatched. The CDR3 length is 16 residues. CDR3 residues: CASSQGVGQVGEKLFF. The DNA of the CDR3 is TGTGCCAGCAGCCAAGGAGTGGGACAGGTCGGGGAAAAACTGTTTTTT.

The V gene is TRBV30, the J gene TRBJ1-2; 7 bases are shared with TRBD1. Germline loops: CDR1 GTSNPN, CDR2 SVGIG (reference sequence). CDR3 size: 11 residues. V lost 3 bases and J lost 13; bases outside the gene matches: 8. CDR3 sequence reads: CAWRTGNRLTF. Written as DNA, the CDR3 is TGTGCCTGGAGGACAGGGAATCGGCTCACCTTC.

Only one count was recorded for this clone. This chain connects TRBV5-1 to TRBJ2-4; 7 bases are shared with TRBD1. The V segment lost 4 bases and the J segment 5 bases; nucleotides outside the gene matches: 0. The germline CDR1 and CDR2 sequences are SGHRS and YFSETQ. There are 12 residues in the CDR3. The CDR3: CASSGQENIQYF. CDR3 DNA: TGCGCCAGCAGCGGACAGGAAAACATTCAGTACTTC.

The chain has TRBV2 and TRBJ2-1; the match to TRBD2 covers 11 bases. Unmatched junction bases numbered 9, after V lost 6 bases and J lost 8 bases. The length of the CDR3 is 15 residues. Germline values: CDR1 SNHLY, CDR2 FYNNEI. The CDR3 DNA reads TGTGCCAGCAGGGACGGGACACTAGCGGGAGATGAGCAGTTCTTC. This gives the protein CASRDGTLAGDEQFF. Filled out from reference TRBV2 and TRBJ2-1, the complete variable domain reads EPEVTQTPSHQVTQMGQEVILRCVPISNHLYFYWYRQILGQKVEFLVSFYNNEISEKSEIFDDQFSVERPDGSNFTLKIRSTKLEDSAMYFCASRDGTLAGDEQFFGPGTRLTVL.